Each of the 18 T cell receptor beta chains below was sequenced from the same sample in a study of T cells in Graves' hyperthyroidism and ophthalmopathy. Template material for amplifying TCR beta CDR3 regions consisted of RNA transcripts. HTBI primers drove first-round RT-PCR of the TCR CDR3. TCRdb re-analysed the multiplex PCR reads in MiXCR, keeping a single row per CDR3 protein. The data contain roughly 380,000 distinct CDR3 sequences, approximately 14% of them seen just once; the ten biggest clones take up roughly 9.6%. Sequencing was performed on blood. The receptors originated from a woman between 55 and 75 years old with Graves' hyperthyroidism.

This clonotype showed up many times. The chain carries TRBV11-2 and TRBJ2-5; TRBD2 aligns across 9 bases. Germline trimming cut 1 base from V and 0 bases from J; bases unmatched to any gene: 3. The germline V gene has CDR1 SGHAT and CDR2 FQNNGV. The CDR3 extends over 16 amino acids. The CDR3 DNA reads TGTGCCAGCAGCTTAGGACTAGCGGACTACCAAGAGACCCAGTACTTC. The encoded protein is CASSLGLADYQETQYF.

This clonotype has a count of ten or more. This chain connects TRBV5-1 to TRBJ2-7, with TRBD1 as a possible D gene (5 bases). V was trimmed by 4 bases and J by 0 bases, leaving 14 bases between them. The CDR3 sequence is 15 residues long. CDR1 and CDR2 (germline): SGHRS, YFSETQ. Written as DNA, the CDR3 is TGCGCCAGCAGCCAAGACAGACCGACCTCCTACGAGCAGTACTTC. It specifies CASSQDRPTSYEQYF.

This clonotype was picked up many times. This chain connects TRBV2 to TRBJ2-1; tentatively, D is TRBD2 (6 bases). V lost 3 bases to trimming and J lost 4 bases, with 7 bases between them. Per germline, CDR1 SNHLY and CDR2 FYNNEI. The length of the CDR3 is 13 residues. The CDR3 coding sequence is TGTGCCAGCAGTGATAGCGGTTACAATGAGCAGTTCTTC. Amino acid sequence: CASSDSGYNEQFF.

This clonotype was detected ten times or more. The chain employs TRBV2 and TRBJ2-1; D is unresolved. V was cut by 4 bases and J by 5 bases, with 12 bases left in between. The CDR3 is 14 amino acids. Germline values: CDR1 SNHLY, CDR2 FYNNEI. CDR3 amino acids: CASSGRSANNEQFF. CDR3 coding DNA: TGTGCCAGCAGTGGCCGTTCAGCGAACAATGAGCAGTTCTTC.

This clonotype was counted ten times or more. The rearrangement joins TRBV20-1 to TRBJ2-5; TRBD2 aligns across 7 bases. The V gene end was trimmed by 3 bases and the J gene end by 3 bases; junction bases not matched to a gene: 10. The CDR3 is 15 amino acids. Germline values: CDR1 DFQATT, CDR2 SNEGSKA (reference sequence). The CDR3 DNA reads TGCAGTGCTAGGCACCTAGGGGAGGGCGAAGAGACCCAGTACTTC. This translates into CSARHLGEGEETQYF.

There are many counts of this clonotype. The J gene is TRBJ1-2, the V gene TRBV6-1, with D unclear. The germline V gene has CDR1 MNHNS and CDR2 SASEGT. The V and J ends lost 1 base and 3 bases respectively, with 6 bases between them. This CDR3 region has 13 residues. The CDR3 spells CASSEGPHYGYTF. CDR3 sequence (DNA): TGTGCCAGCAGTGAAGGGCCCCACTATGGCTACACCTTC.

This clonotype was counted at least ten times. V usage is TRBV5-6 and J usage is TRBJ1-1; maybe TRBD1 (5 bases). The V end lost 4 bases, the J end lost 2 bases, and 9 bases lay between the germline ends. The germline CDR1 and CDR2 sequences are SGHDT and YYEEEE. The length of the CDR3 is 13 residues. CDR3 nucleotides: TGTGCCAGCAGCACCCGGACAAACACTGAAGCTTTCTTT. Amino acids: CASSTRTNTEAFF.

This clonotype was observed at least ten times. The genes are TRBV20-1 and TRBJ2-2, with D perhaps given as TRBD1 or TRBD2 (6 bases each). The V gene's germline CDR1 is DFQATT and CDR2 SNEGSKA (reference sequence). The CDR3 is 15 amino acids. The germline V and J ends were trimmed by 0 bases and 6 bases, with 14 bases remaining between them. CDR3 loop: CSARDGRGGSGELFF. CDR3 nucleotide sequence: TGCAGTGCTAGAGATGGGCGAGGGGGGTCCGGGGAGCTGTTTTTT.

A few counts support this clonotype. The genes are TRBV10-2 and TRBJ2-1; D is possibly TRBD2 (7 bases). With 5 bases removed from V and 2 bases from J, the gap between germline ends came to 16 bases. The CDR3 totals 16 residues. Per the germline V gene, CDR1 is WSHSY and CDR2 is SAAADI. This chain's CDR3 is CASSKGGGGTYNEQFF. CDR3 coding DNA: TGCGCCAGCAGTAAGGGGGGGGGGGGGACCTACAATGAGCAGTTCTTC.

This clonotype was counted many times. In DNA, the CDR3 is TGCAGTGCAGAGAACGGACAGGGGACCTACGAGCAGTACTTC. Translating gives CSAENGQGTYEQYF. This rearrangement joins TRBV20-1 to TRBJ2-7; TRBD1 aligns across 9 bases. CDR3 length equals 14 residues. The V segment lost 6 bases and the J segment 2 bases; nucleotides outside the gene matches: 8. Germline-derived CDR1 and CDR2 are DFQATT and SNEGSKA (reference sequence).

Many counts were recorded for this clonotype. The gene calls are TRBV11-3 and TRBJ1-2, with D unresolved. Germline V gives CDR1 SGHNT, CDR2 YENEEA. The V end was cut by 5 bases, the J end by 4 bases, with 20 bases between. There are 16 residues in the CDR3. The CDR3 DNA reads as TGTGCCAGCAGCCCCAGTCGGGGATTTGGGGTCTATGGCTACACCTTC. Its protein product is CASSPSRGFGVYGYTF.

Many counts were recorded for this clonotype. The chain carries TRBV6-5 and TRBJ1-5; D not resolved. V lost 0 bases and J lost 1, with 13 bases in between. There are 17 residues in the CDR3. Germline-derived CDR1 and CDR2 are MNHEY and SVGAGI. The chain's CDR3 is CASSYSRREGSNQPQHF. The CDR3 coding sequence is TGTGCCAGCAGTTACTCGAGAAGGGAAGGAAGCAATCAGCCCCAGCATTTT.

Many counts were recorded for this clonotype. J is TRBJ1-1 and V is TRBV28, with D unresolved. There are 15 residues in the CDR3. The germline V gene encodes CDR1 MDHEN and CDR2 SYDVKM. Trimming pared 6 bases from V and 4 bases from J, leaving 18 bases between. For the CDR3, the DNA is TGTGCCAGCAGGCACCCAGCGGGAGGGCCCACTGAAGCTTTCTTT. It codes for CASRHPAGGPTEAFF.

This clonotype was seen many times. The rearrangement uses TRBV3-1 and TRBJ2-1; 7 bases agree with TRBD2. In germline, CDR1 is LGHDT, CDR2 YNNKEL (reference sequence). The ends lost 4 bases at V and 9 bases at J; junction bases unmatched: 12. The CDR3 is 15 residues long. The DNA of the CDR3 is TGTGCCAGCAGCCCCGGACTAGTTTCTCGGGGTGAGCAGTTCTTC. Amino acids: CASSPGLVSRGEQFF.

At least ten counts were recorded for this clonotype. The chain is built from TRBV6-1 and TRBJ2-3, with D perhaps TRBD2 (7 bases). V shed 7 bases and J shed 4 bases, with 21 bases lying between them. Germline V gene data show CDR1 as MNHNS and CDR2 as SASEGT. This CDR3 has 16 amino acids. As DNA, the CDR3 is TGTGCCAGCACCAATGGGGGGGCGGGAGTGGCAGATACGCAGTATTTT. Its protein product is CASTNGGAGVADTQYF.

V gene TRBV19 combines with J gene TRBJ1-2, with 8 bases lining up with TRBD1. Unmatched junction bases numbered 4, after V lost 3 bases and J lost 7 bases. This CDR3 comprises 13 residues. Germline V gene data show CDR1 as LNHDA and CDR2 as SQIVND (reference sequence). Written as DNA, the CDR3 is TGTGCCAGTAGTATGCAGGGGGCGGGTGGCTACACCTTC. Protein product: CASSMQGAGGYTF.

This clonotype occurred a few times. The chain employs TRBV19 and TRBJ1-2; tentatively, D is TRBD1 (6 bases). The CDR3 totals 15 residues. CDR1 is LNHDA, CDR2 SQIVND, per germline (reference sequence). Trimming shortened V by 6 bases and J by 0 bases, and 14 bases separated the two germline ends. The CDR3 here is CASSPSGAPNYGYTF. DNA for the CDR3: TGTGCCAGTAGCCCGTCGGGGGCCCCTAACTATGGCTACACCTTC.

This clonotype was recorded at least ten times. The rearrangement joins TRBV6-1 to TRBJ2-7; D not resolved. The CDR3 is 15 amino acids. CDR1 is MNHNS, CDR2 SASEGT, per germline. Trimming took off 5 bases at V and 4 bases at J, with 18 bases between the two ends. The CDR3 sequence is CASSYGQVDRYEQYF. CDR3 in DNA: TGTGCCAGCAGTTACGGGCAGGTGGACCGGTACGAGCAGTACTTC.